The clone carrying this T cell receptor beta chain showed up just a few times. Its antigen is currently unknown. CD4+ T cells from unexposed donors were obtained before the COVID-19 pandemic (2011-2018). The cells were cultured for less than twelve days before CD4+ T cells were isolated. Cells permitting, SARS-CoV-2 S/N and four cold-coronavirus spikes were tested on unexposed-donor CD4+ T cells. Each well had two million PBMCs in 5% human AB serum with IL-2. Here immunoSEQ multiplex PCR was the method, and the copy in TCRdb shows in-frame clones only, minus some. The profile shows about 11,000 clones, approximately 74% of them singletons. The CDR3 contains 19 residues. V trimming: 0 bases; J trimming: 3 bases; junction bases outside the gene matches: 11. From germline, CDR1 is LGHDT and CDR2 YNNKEL (reference sequence). The sample originates from a study of CD4 T cells in relation to SARS-CoV-2 and coronaviruses. The wider study: After less than eleven days of antigen culture, PBMC TCR beta CDR3s were sequenced. Negative control cultures got HIV-1 Nef peptides or no peptide.

The receptor was derived from a human donor in good health. The chain has TRBV3-1 (or the pseudogene TRBV3-2) and TRBJ2-1; 10 bases are shared with TRBD2. The sample was CD4+ T cells from PBMCs, cultured in vitro. Here the CDR3 reads CASSQETTRTSGSYNEQFF. As DNA, the CDR3 is TGTGCCAGCAGCCAAGAGACCACGAGGACTAGCGGCAGCTACAATGAGCAGTTCTTC.